The 25 T cell receptor beta chains below come from one sample, sequenced in a study of blood T cell repertoires in COVID-19. Sequenced by immunoSEQ multiplex PCR; TCRdb stores in-frame clones only, minus some. In the table there are about 120,000 clones, just over 85% of which are singletons. The specimen sequenced was peripheral blood. The source of these receptors is a woman aged 45-65 years with active or convalescent COVID-19.

J is TRBJ2-1 and V is TRBV5-1, with D tentatively TRBD1 (6 bases). V dropped 3 bases and J dropped 8 bases, with 21 bases sitting between them. The CDR3 is made up of 16 amino acids. Germline loops: CDR1 SGHRS, CDR2 YFSETQ. The CDR3 loop reads CASSSLTGPGVHEQFF. In nucleotides, the CDR3 is TGCGCCAGCAGCTCCCTAACAGGGCCCGGAGTCCATGAGCAGTTCTTC.

The chain recombines TRBV13 with TRBJ2-3; weak D call: TRBD2 (6 bases). The CDR3 covers 14 residues. Germline CDR1 PRHDT, CDR2 FYEKMQ (reference sequence). The V end was cut by 2 bases, the J end by 6 bases, with 12 bases between. CDR3 loop: CASSLRRAADTQYF. The CDR3 DNA sequence: TGTGCCAGCAGCTTAAGGAGGGCCGCGGATACGCAGTATTTT. Filled out from reference TRBV13 and TRBJ2-3, the complete variable domain reads AAGVIQSPRHLIKEKRETATLKCYPIPRHDTVYWYQQGPGQDPQFLISFYEKMQSDKGSIPDRFSAQQFSDYHSELNMSSLELGDSALYFCASSLRRAADTQYFGPGTRLTVL.

The sample holds one count of this clone. The rearrangement links TRBV18 to TRBJ2-3, with 9 bases identical to TRBD1. The germline gives CDR1 KGHSH, CDR2 LQKENI. The CDR3 covers 17 residues. V lost 5 bases to trimming and J lost 2 bases; unmatched junction nucleotides: 11. The CDR3 region is CASSINLDRGATDTQYF. The CDR3 DNA follows: TGTGCCAGCTCAATAAACCTCGACAGGGGGGCCACAGATACGCAGTATTTT.

This chain uses TRBV7-9 with TRBJ2-7; tentative D call: TRBD1 (6 bases). The CDR3 has 11 residues. V lost 0 bases to trimming and J lost 9 bases, with 6 bases between them. In germline, CDR1 is SEHNR, CDR2 FQNEAQ (reference sequence). CDR3 loop: CASSLAGGQYF. In nucleotides, the CDR3 is TGTGCCAGCAGCTTAGCAGGGGGGCAGTACTTC. The full variable domain, its missing parts supplied by reference TRBV7-9 and TRBJ2-7, is DTGVSQNPRHKITKRGQNVTFRCDPISEHNRLYWYRQTLGQGPEFLTYFQNEAQLEKSRLLSDRFSAERPKGSFSTLEIQRTEQGDSAMYLCASSLAGGQYFGPGTRLTVT.

J is TRBJ2-1 and V is TRBV4-3; the match to TRBD2 covers 9 bases. J was trimmed by 8 bases and V by 1 base; bases with no gene match: 9. CDR3 length equals 16 residues. Germline values: CDR1 LGHNA, CDR2 YSLEER. The CDR3 spells CASSQGSLAGWDEQFF. In nucleotides, the CDR3 is TGCGCCAGCAGCCAAGGGTCCCTAGCGGGGTGGGATGAGCAGTTCTTC.

V usage is TRBV7-6 and J usage is TRBJ2-3; 10 bases align to TRBD2. This CDR3 region has 15 residues. V shed 3 bases, J shed 6 bases, and the junction held 6 bases outside the gene matches. Per the germline V gene, CDR1 is SGHVS and CDR2 is FNYEAQ. The CDR3 DNA reads TGTGCCAGCAGCTTCTCCAGCGGGAGGGAGGATACGCAGTATTTT. Encoded protein: CASSFSSGREDTQYF.

The genes are TRBV7-9 and TRBJ2-7, with 7 nucleotides matching TRBD2. Looked up from germline, CDR1 is SEHNR and CDR2 is FQNEAQ (reference sequence). The junction had 8 bases not matched to a gene; V was cut back by 2 bases and J by 4 bases. CDR3 length: 15 residues. CDR3 loop: CASSLSREPPYEQYF. The DNA of the CDR3 is TGTGCCAGCAGCTTATCGCGGGAGCCCCCGTACGAGCAGTACTTC.

The chain links TRBV7-3 to TRBJ2-3; 9 nucleotides align to TRBD1. The trim removed 5 bases at V and 6 bases at J, leaving 6 bases unmatched. Germline V gene sequence: CDR1 SGHTA, CDR2 FQGTGA. There are 14 residues in the CDR3. The CDR3 DNA is TGTGCCAGCAGCCCGGGACAGGGACGTGATACGCAGTATTTT. Amino acids: CASSPGQGRDTQYF.

The gene calls are TRBV19 and TRBJ2-1; tentative D call: TRBD1 (5 bases). CDR1 is LNHDA, CDR2 SQIVND, per germline (reference sequence). V shed 5 bases and J shed 9 bases, with 23 bases lying between them. The CDR3 is 16 amino acids. The CDR3 reads CASSASSGPTGPEQFF. Written as DNA, the CDR3 is TGTGCCAGTAGTGCCAGTAGTGGCCCCACAGGTCCTGAGCAGTTCTTC.

The chain links TRBV9 to TRBJ2-3; 9 nucleotides agree with TRBD2. Germline values: CDR1 SGDLS, CDR2 YYNGEE. J gave up 6 bases and V 2 bases, and 10 bases lay outside the gene matches. The CDR3 extends over 16 amino acids. CDR3 DNA sequence: TGTGCCAGCAGCGTTGTAGCGGGAGCTCTAGAGGATACGCAGTATTTT. It encodes CASSVVAGALEDTQYF.

Only one count was recorded for this clone. The J gene is TRBJ1-1, the V gene TRBV11-2; 8 nucleotides agree with TRBD1. This CDR3 contains 14 residues. The germline CDR1 and CDR2 sequences are SGHAT and FQNNGV. Trimming at V came to 4 bases and at J to 7 bases, leaving 8 bases not matched to a gene. The CDR3 sequence is CASSWGTGANEAFF. The CDR3 coding sequence is TGTGCCAGCAGCTGGGGGACAGGAGCCAATGAAGCTTTCTTT. The complete variable domain, with remaining parts taken from reference TRBV11-2 and TRBJ1-1, reads EAGVAQSPRYKIIEKRQSVAFWCNPISGHATLYWYQQILGQGPKLLIQFQNNGVVDDSQLPKDRFSAERLKGVDSTLKIQPAKLEDSAVYLCASSWGTGANEAFFGQGTRLTVV.

The chain uses TRBV10-3 and TRBJ1-1, with D perhaps matching TRBD1 (5 bases). V was shortened by 6 bases and J by 5 bases, with 10 bases between the two germline ends. Germline V gene data show CDR1 as ENHRY and CDR2 as SYGVKD. This CDR3 contains 12 residues. The CDR3: CAISWEGTEAFF. The CDR3 coding sequence is TGTGCCATCAGCTGGGAGGGGACTGAAGCTTTCTTT.

V usage is TRBV4-1 and J usage is TRBJ2-7; D might be TRBD1 (5 bases). The CDR3 loop spans 13 amino acids. CDR1 is MGHRA, CDR2 YSYEKL, per germline. Trimming stripped 1 base from V and 6 bases from J, with 10 bases between. The DNA for the CDR3 is TGCGCCAGCAGCCAAGTCCAGGGAATCGAGCAGTACTTC. It yields the protein CASSQVQGIEQYF.

This sequence joins TRBV27 and TRBJ2-7; 9 bases match TRBD2. CDR3 length: 16 residues. Germline CDR1 is MNHEY and CDR2 is SMNVEV (reference sequence). Losses at the gene ends were 0 bases for V and 3 bases for J; bases not matched to a gene: 6. CDR3 sequence (DNA): TGTGCCAGCAGTTTATCGGCCCTAGCGGGGTTCTACGAGCAGTACTTC. Its translation: CASSLSALAGFYEQYF.

In its sample, this clone was seen once. J is TRBJ2-3 and V is TRBV4-3; D is perhaps TRBD2 (6 bases). The CDR3 has 14 residues. Germline loops: CDR1 LGHNA, CDR2 YSLEER. V was trimmed by 0 bases and J by 5 bases, leaving 9 bases between them. The CDR3 sequence is CASSQDISGDTQYF. DNA for the CDR3: TGCGCCAGCAGCCAAGATATTAGCGGAGATACGCAGTATTTT.

This clone was seen only a few times. The genes are TRBV5-5 and TRBJ2-7, with 7 bases fitting TRBD1. Germline V gives CDR1 SGHKS, CDR2 YYEKEE (reference sequence). CDR3 length equals 13 residues. The V segment lost 4 bases and the J segment 7 bases; nucleotides outside the gene matches: 8. This CDR3 reads CASSLDRAQEQYF. Here the CDR3 DNA reads TGTGCCAGCAGCCTAGACAGGGCCCAGGAGCAGTACTTC.

CDR3 nucleotides: TGTGCCAGCTCACCTGGACAGGGGGCCGGGCCCCAGCATTTT. This codes for CASSPGQGAGPQHF. This chain joins TRBV18 and TRBJ1-5, with 11 bases identical to TRBD1. Trimming took 3 bases from V and 9 from J; bases not matched to a gene: 4. This CDR3 has 14 residues. CDR1 is KGHSH and CDR2 is LQKENI in the germline V gene.

The gene calls are TRBV19 and TRBJ2-5; 7 bases agree with TRBD1. The CDR3 length is 14 residues. The V gene's germline CDR1 is LNHDA and CDR2 SQIVND (reference sequence). J lost 4 bases, V lost 5 bases, and 7 bases had no gene match. The CDR3 DNA reads as TGTGCCAGTAGTCCGCCCTCAGGGGGAGAGACCCAGTACTTC. This translates into CASSPPSGGETQYF.

The chain is built from TRBV7-2 and TRBJ2-7, with D uncertain. This CDR3 is built from 13 residues. The V end was cut by 6 bases, the J end by 2 bases, with 11 bases between. Germline-derived CDR1 and CDR2 are SGHTA and FQGNSA. The CDR3 here is CASSSLGPYEQYF. The DNA of the CDR3 is TGTGCCAGCAGTTCTCTTGGCCCCTACGAGCAGTACTTC. Filled out from reference TRBV7-2 and TRBJ2-7, the complete variable domain reads GAGVSQSPSNKVTEKGKDVELRCDPISGHTALYWYRQSLGQGLEFLIYFQGNSAPDKSGLPSDRFSAERTGGSVSTLTIQRTQQEDSAVYLCASSSLGPYEQYFGPGTRLTVT.

The V call is TRBV5-1, the J call TRBJ2-1; D not resolved. Germline loops: CDR1 SGHRS, CDR2 YFSETQ. Trimming removed 3 bases from V and 4 bases from J, with 14 bases in between. The CDR3 is made up of 15 amino acids. The CDR3 region is CASSSGTEPYNEQFF. The CDR3 coding sequence is TGCGCCAGCAGCTCAGGAACCGAGCCGTACAATGAGCAGTTCTTC.

V gene TRBV6-5 combines with J gene TRBJ2-5, with 7 nucleotides matching TRBD1. With 4 bases clipped from V and 4 bases from J, the junction kept 6 bases outside the gene matches. In germline, CDR1 is MNHEY, CDR2 SVGAGI. CDR3 size: 14 residues. CDR3 coding DNA: TGTGCCAGCAGTTCCCCAGGGGGAAGAGAGACCCAGTACTTC. Translating gives CASSSPGGRETQYF.

This chain joins TRBV10-3 and TRBJ2-7, with 8 bases identical to TRBD1. Germline V gene sequence: CDR1 ENHRY, CDR2 SYGVKD. The CDR3 spans 14 residues. The junction had 6 bases not matched to a gene; V was cut back by 5 bases and J by 3 bases. CDR3 DNA: TGTGCCATCAGTTCGGACAGGGCTAACTACGAGCAGTACTTC. This codes for CAISSDRANYEQYF.

This clone showed up just once. The V gene is TRBV11-2, the J gene TRBJ1-4, with D uncertain. Per the germline V gene, CDR1 is SGHAT and CDR2 is FQNNGV. Deletions cut 4 bases from V and 0 bases from J, with 15 bases between. This CDR3 region has 17 residues. The CDR3 here is CASSSSPTVATNEKLFF. The CDR3 region has the DNA TGTGCCAGCAGCTCCTCCCCAACAGTTGCAACTAATGAAAAACTGTTTTTT.

The V call is TRBV29-1, the J call TRBJ2-1; no definite D call. Germline V gene lookup returns CDR1 SQVTM and CDR2 ANQGSEA. V was shortened by 4 bases and J by 4 bases, with 5 bases between the two germline ends. This CDR3 contains 11 residues. The chain's CDR3 is CSVGSYNEQFF. CDR3 DNA: TGCAGCGTTGGGAGTTACAATGAGCAGTTCTTC.

The chain uses TRBV5-4 and TRBJ1-1; D is possibly TRBD1 (6 bases). V was pared by 4 bases and J by 2 bases, with 15 bases between. The CDR3 loop spans 15 amino acids. Germline CDR1 is SGHNT and CDR2 is YYREEE (reference sequence). For the CDR3, the DNA is TGTGCCAGCAGCGGGCCACAGGGACTAAACACTGAAGCTTTCTTT. Translation: CASSGPQGLNTEAFF.